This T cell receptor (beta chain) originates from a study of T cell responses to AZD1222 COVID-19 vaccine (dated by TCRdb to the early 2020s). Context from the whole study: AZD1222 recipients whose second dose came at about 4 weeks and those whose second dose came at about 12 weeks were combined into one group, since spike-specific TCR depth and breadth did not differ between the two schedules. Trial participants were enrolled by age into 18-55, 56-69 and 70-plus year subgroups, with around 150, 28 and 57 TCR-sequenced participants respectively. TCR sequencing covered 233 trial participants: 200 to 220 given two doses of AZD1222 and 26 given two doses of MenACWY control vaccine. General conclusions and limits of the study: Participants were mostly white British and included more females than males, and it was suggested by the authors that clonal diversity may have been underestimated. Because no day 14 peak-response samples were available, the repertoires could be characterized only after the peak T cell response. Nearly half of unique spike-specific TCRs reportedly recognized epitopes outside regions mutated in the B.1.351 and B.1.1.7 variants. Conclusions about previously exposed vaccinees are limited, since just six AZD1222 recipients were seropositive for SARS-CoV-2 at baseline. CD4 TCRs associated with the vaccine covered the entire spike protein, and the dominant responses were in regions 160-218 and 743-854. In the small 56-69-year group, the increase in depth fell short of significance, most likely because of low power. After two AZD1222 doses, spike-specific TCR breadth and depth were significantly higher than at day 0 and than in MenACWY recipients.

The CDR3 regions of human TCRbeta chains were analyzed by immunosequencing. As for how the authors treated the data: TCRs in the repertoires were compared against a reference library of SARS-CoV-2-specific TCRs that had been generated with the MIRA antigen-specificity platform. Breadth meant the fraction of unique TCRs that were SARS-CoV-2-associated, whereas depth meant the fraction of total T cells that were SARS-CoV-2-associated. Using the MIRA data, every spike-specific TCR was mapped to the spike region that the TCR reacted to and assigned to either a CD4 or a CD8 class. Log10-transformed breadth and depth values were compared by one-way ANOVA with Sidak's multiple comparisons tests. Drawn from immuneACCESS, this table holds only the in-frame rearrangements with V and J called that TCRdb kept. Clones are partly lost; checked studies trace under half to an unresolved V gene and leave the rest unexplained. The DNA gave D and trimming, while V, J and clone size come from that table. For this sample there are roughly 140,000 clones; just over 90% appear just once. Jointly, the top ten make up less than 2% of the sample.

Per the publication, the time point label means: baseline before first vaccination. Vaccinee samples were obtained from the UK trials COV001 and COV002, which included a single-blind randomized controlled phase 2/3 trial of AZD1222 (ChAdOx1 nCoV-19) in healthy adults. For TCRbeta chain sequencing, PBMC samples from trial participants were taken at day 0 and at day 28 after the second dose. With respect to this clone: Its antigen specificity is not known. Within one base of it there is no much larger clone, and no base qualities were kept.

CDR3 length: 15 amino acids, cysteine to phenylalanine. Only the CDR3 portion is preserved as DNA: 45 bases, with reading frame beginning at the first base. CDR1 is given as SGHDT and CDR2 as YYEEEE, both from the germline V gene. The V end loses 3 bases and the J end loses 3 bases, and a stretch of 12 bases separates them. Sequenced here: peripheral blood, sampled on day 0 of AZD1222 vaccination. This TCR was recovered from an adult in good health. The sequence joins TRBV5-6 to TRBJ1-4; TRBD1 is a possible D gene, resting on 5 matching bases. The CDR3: CASSSMTDANEKLFF. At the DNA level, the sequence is TGTGCCAGCAGCTCGATGACAGACGCTAATGAAAAACTGTTTTTT.